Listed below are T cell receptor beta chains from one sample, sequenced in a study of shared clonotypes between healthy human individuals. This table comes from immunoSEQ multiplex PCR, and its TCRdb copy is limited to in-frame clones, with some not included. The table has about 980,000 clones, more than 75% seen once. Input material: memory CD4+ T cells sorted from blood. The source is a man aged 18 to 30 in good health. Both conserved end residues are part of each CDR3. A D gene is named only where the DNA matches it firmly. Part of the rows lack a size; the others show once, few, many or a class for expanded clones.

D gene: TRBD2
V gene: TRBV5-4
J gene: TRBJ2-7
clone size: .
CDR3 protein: CASSFVGAAGYEQYF
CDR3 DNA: TGTGCCAGCAGCTTTGTCGGTGCAGCGGGGTACGAGCAGTACTTC

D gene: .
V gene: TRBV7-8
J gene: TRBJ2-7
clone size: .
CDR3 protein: CASSLVSSYEQYF
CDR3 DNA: TGTGCCAGCAGCTTAGTATCCTCCTACGAGCAGTACTTC

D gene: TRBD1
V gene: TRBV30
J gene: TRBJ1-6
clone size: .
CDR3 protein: CIPDRADSPLHF
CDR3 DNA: TGTATACCGGACAGGGCGGATTCACCCCTCCACTTT

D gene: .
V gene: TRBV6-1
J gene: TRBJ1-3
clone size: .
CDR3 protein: CASRGQGPGNTIYF
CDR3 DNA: TGTGCCAGCCGAGGGCAGGGGCCCGGAAACACCATATATTTT

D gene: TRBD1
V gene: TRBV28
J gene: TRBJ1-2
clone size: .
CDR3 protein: CASSLLQGDYTF
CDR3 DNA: TGTGCCAGCAGTTTGTTACAGGGGGACTACACCTTC

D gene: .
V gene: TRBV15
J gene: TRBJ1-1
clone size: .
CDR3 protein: CATSRGRGAIVNTEAFF
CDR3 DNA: TGTGCCACCAGCAGAGGCCGGGGGGCTATCGTGAACACTGAAGCTTTCTTT

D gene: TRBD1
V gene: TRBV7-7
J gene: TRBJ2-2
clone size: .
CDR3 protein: CASIKDRAGTGELFF
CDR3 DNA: TGTGCTAGCATCAAGGACAGGGCTGGCACCGGGGAGCTGTTTTTT

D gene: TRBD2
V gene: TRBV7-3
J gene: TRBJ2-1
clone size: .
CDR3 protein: CASSLLAGGSNEQFF
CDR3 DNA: TGTGCCAGCAGCCTACTAGCGGGAGGGTCGAATGAGCAGTTCTTC

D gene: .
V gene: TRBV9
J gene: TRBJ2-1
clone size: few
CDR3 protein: CASSVEQYNEQFF
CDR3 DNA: TGTGCCAGCAGCGTAGAGCAGTACAATGAGCAGTTCTTC

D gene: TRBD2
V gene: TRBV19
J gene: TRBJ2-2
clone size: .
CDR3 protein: CASRRSGRAFTGELFF
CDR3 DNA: TGTGCCAGCCGTAGGAGCGGGAGGGCCTTCACCGGGGAGCTGTTTTTT

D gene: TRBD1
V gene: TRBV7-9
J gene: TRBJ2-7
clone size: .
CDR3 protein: CASSPQGLPYEQYF
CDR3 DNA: TGTGCCAGCAGCCCACAGGGGTTGCCCTACGAGCAGTACTTC

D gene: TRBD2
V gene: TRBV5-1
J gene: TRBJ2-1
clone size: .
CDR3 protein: CASSLEGRDYNEQFF
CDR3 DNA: TGCGCCAGCAGCCTCGAGGGGAGGGACTACAATGAGCAGTTCTTC

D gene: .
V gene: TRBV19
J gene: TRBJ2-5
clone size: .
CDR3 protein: CASSIGLQETQYF
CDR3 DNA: TGTGCCAGTAGTATTGGCCTACAAGAGACCCAGTACTTC

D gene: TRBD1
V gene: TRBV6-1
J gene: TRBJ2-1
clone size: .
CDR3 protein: CASSEAPGQGVWDEQFF
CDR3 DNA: TGTGCCAGCAGTGAAGCGCCAGGACAGGGGGTTTGGGATGAGCAGTTCTTC

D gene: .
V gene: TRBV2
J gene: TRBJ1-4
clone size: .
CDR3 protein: CASSKGGLATNEKLFF
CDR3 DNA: TGTGCCAGCAGTAAAGGAGGATTAGCAACTAATGAAAAACTGTTTTTT

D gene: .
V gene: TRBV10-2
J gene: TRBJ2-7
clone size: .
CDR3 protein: CASSRPLARGEQYF
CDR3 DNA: TGCGCCAGCAGTCGCCCTCTAGCTCGGGGCGAGCAGTACTTC

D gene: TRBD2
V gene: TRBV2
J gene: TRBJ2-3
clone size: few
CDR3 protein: CASKRSSGGTDTQYF
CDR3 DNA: TGTGCCAGCAAACGGAGTAGCGGGGGTACAGATACGCAGTATTTT

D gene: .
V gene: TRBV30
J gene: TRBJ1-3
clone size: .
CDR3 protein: CAWSVGADGNTIYF
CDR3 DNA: TGTGCCTGGAGTGTAGGGGCGGATGGAAACACCATATATTTT

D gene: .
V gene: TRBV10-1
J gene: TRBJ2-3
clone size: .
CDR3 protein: CASSDAVTDTQYF
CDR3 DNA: TGCGCCAGCAGTGATGCGGTGACAGATACGCAGTATTTT

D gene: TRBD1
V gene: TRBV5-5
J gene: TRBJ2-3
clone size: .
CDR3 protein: CASSPTGSTDTQYF
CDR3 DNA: TGTGCCAGCAGTCCGACAGGGAGCACAGATACGCAGTATTTT

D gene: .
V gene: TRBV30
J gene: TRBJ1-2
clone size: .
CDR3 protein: CAWRLGGAYGYTF
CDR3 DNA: TGTGCCTGGAGATTGGGGGGGGCCTATGGCTACACCTTC